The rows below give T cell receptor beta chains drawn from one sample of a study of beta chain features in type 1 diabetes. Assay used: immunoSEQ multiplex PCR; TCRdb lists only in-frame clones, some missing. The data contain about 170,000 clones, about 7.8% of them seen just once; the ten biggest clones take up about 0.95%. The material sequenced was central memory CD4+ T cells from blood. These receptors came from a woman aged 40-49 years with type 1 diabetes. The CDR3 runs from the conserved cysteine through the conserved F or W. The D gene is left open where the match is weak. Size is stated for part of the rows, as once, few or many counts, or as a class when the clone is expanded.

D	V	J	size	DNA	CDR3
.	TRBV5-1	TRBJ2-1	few	TGCGCCAGCAGCCCCCAGAGGGATGAGCAGTTCTTC	CASSPQRDEQFF
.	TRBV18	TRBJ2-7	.	TGTGCCAGCTCACGGGGAGCCTACGAGCAGTACTTC	CASSRGAYEQYF
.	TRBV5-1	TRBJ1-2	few	TGCGCCAGCAGCCCAAGACGGGATTTCGGCTACACCTTC	CASSPRRDFGYTF
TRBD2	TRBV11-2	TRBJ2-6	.	TGTGCCAGCAGCTTGAAGCGGGGGCAGATAACTGGGGCCAACGTCCTGACTTTC	CASSLKRGQITGANVLTF
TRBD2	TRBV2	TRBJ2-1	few	TGTGCCAGCAGTGCGACACTAGCGGGGGAGGAGCAGTTCTTC	CASSATLAGEEQFF
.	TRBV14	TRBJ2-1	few	TGTGCCAGCAGCCAAGATAGACAGGCAGTCACCAATGAGCAGTTCTTC	CASSQDRQAVTNEQFF
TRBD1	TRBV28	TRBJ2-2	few	TGTGCCAGCAGACGTTATGACCCGGGACAGATTCCTACGAACACCGGGGAGCTGTTTTTT	CASRRYDPGQIPTNTGELFF
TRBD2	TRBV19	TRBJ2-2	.	TGTGCCACCTCCGGGACTAGGGGATTCACCGGGGAGCTGTTTTTT	CATSGTRGFTGELFF
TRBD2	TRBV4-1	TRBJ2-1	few	TGCGCCAGCAGCCCCGAAGTCCTAGCGGGAGGCAATGAGCAGTTCTTC	CASSPEVLAGGNEQFF
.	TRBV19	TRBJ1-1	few	TGTGCCAGTAGTACTAATTACAGGGAGAAACACCGTGGTGAAGCTTTCTTT	CASSTNYREKHRGEAFF
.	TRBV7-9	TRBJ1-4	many	TGTGCCAGCAGCCCCGGGTCCTATGAAAAACTGTTTTTT	CASSPGSYEKLFF
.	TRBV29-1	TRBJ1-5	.	TGCAGCGTCAGGGTTGCCAGTTTAGATCAGCCCCAGCATTTT	CSVRVASLDQPQHF
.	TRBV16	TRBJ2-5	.	TGTGCCAGCAGCCAATCGTCGTCTCCCCGGACCCAGTACTTC	CASSQSSSPRTQYF
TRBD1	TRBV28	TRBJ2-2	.	TGTGCCAGCAGACCGTCGACAGGGCTCACCGGGGAGCTGTTTTTT	CASRPSTGLTGELFF
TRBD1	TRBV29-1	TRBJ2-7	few	TGCAGCGTTGCCCCGAGGACAGGGGTCTACGAGCAGTACTTC	CSVAPRTGVYEQYF
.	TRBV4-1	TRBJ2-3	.	TGCGCCAGCAGCCAAGGAGCGGACTATAGCACAGATACGCAGTATTTT	CASSQGADYSTDTQYF
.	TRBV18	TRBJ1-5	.	TGTGCCAGCTCAACGGGTTCCTTCCGGGACAATAAACCTCAGCCCCAGCATTTT	CASSTGSFRDNKPQPQHF
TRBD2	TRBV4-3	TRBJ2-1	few	TGCGCCAGCAGCTGGGCGGGGGTACCCCATGAGCAGTTCTTC	CASSWAGVPHEQFF
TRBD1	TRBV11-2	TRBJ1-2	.	TGTGCCAGCAGCTCGACAGGGCCGGATGGCTACACCTTC	CASSSTGPDGYTF
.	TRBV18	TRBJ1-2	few	TGTGCCAGCTCAACGAGGGACTCCGATGGCTACACCTTC	CASSTRDSDGYTF
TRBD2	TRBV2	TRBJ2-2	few	TGTGCCAGCAGGGTGACTAGCTTTAACACCGGGGAGCTGTTTTTT	CASRVTSFNTGELFF
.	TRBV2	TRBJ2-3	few	TGTGCCAGCAGCTTGCGTCAAGCTGGGTATTTT	CASSLRQAGYF
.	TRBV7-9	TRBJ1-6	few	TGTGCCAGCAGCTTAGTATCAGGGGTTGGTTCACCCCTCCACTTT	CASSLVSGVGSPLHF
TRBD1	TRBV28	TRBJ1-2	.	TGTGCCAGCACCCGGGGGACAGGGAATGGCTACACCTTC	CASTRGTGNGYTF
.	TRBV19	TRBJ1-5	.	TGTGCCAGTAGTTCCTCTGGGAGTCGGAGCAATCAGCCCCAGCATTTT	CASSSSGSRSNQPQHF
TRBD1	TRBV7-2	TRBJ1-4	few	TGTGCCAGCAGCTTAGCTTCCGGGACAGGGGGAGAAAAACTGTTTTTT	CASSLASGTGGEKLFF
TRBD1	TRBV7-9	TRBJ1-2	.	TGTGCCAGCAGCTTCAGACAGGGCTATGGCTACACCTTC	CASSFRQGYGYTF
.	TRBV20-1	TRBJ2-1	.	TGCAGTGGTCGAAGGAGGGATGAGCAGTTCTTC	CSGRRRDEQFF
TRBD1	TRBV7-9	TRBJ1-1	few	TGTGCCAGCAGCCCAGGGACAGCCCCAAACACTGAAGCTTTCTTT	CASSPGTAPNTEAFF
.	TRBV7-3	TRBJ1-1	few	TGTGCCAGCAGCTCACGGGACACGGATCAAGCTTTCTTT	CASSSRDTDQAFF
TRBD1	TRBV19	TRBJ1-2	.	TGTGCCAGTAGTTCCACCTCTGCGGGACAGGGGTTACTCTCCGGCTACACCTTC	CASSSTSAGQGLLSGYTF
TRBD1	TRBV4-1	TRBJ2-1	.	TGCGCCAGCAGCCGCCGCCTCGGACAGGGCTACAATGAGCAGTTCTTC	CASSRRLGQGYNEQFF
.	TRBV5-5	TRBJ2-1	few	TGTGCCAGCAGCTCCCTGCAGGGCGCGAATGAGCAGTTCTTC	CASSSLQGANEQFF
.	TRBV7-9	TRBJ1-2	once	TGTGCCAGCACCCGAGGCGAGGCGGCGAATGGCTACACCTTC	CASTRGEAANGYTF
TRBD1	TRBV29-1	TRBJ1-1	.	TGCAGCGCCCCCGAGACAGGGGGCACTGAAGCTTTCTTT	CSAPETGGTEAFF
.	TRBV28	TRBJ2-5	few	TGTGCCAGCAGTTTGGTCGGGGGAAGAGAGACCCAGTACTTC	CASSLVGGRETQYF
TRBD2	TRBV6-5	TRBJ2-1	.	TGTGCCAGCAGTTACTCGGGGACTAGCTACGATGAGCAGTTCTTC	CASSYSGTSYDEQFF
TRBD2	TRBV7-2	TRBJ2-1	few	TGTGCCAGCAGCTTAGCGCTTAGTGGGGGGACTAGCCACAATGAGCAGTTCTTC	CASSLALSGGTSHNEQFF
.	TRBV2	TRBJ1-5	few	TGTGCCAGCAGTGAGCAGGGTTATAGCAATCAGCCCCAGCATTTT	CASSEQGYSNQPQHF
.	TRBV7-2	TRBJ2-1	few	TGTGCCAGCAGCTCACAGGGCTATGAGCAGTTCTTC	CASSSQGYEQFF
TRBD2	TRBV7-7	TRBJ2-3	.	TGTGCCAGCAGCTTAGGTCTAGCGGAGACAGATACGCAGTATTTT	CASSLGLAETDTQYF
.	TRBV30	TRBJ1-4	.	TGTGCCTGGGATCTAGGACAGAATAATGAAAAACTGTTTTTT	CAWDLGQNNEKLFF
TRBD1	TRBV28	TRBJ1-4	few	TGTGCCAGCAGACGTACAGGGGAAGGGGGTGAAAAACTGTTTTTT	CASRRTGEGGEKLFF
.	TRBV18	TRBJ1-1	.	TGTGCCAGCTCACCAAGCAGGGACACTGAAGCTTTCTTT	CASSPSRDTEAFF
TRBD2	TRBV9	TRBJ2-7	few	TGTGCCAGCAGCGTAGCCCCACTAGCGGCCAACTACGAGCAGTACTTC	CASSVAPLAANYEQYF
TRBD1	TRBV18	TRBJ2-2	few	TGTGCCAGCTCAGGACAGGGGTCGAACACCGGGGAGCTGTTTTTT	CASSGQGSNTGELFF
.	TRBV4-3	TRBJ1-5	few	TGCGCCAGCAGCCAAGCGGGAACCAATCAGCCCCAGCATTTT	CASSQAGTNQPQHF
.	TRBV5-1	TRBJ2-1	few	TGCGCCAGCAGCTTGGGTCGGGGGACCTTGACGTACAATGAGCAGTTCTTC	CASSLGRGTLTYNEQFF
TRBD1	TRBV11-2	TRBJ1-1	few	TGTGCCAGCAGCCCTGCGACAGGGCAGACTGAAGCTTTCTTT	CASSPATGQTEAFF
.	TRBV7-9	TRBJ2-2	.	TGTGCCAGCAGCGACATTAGATCGAACACCGGGGAGCTGTTTTTT	CASSDIRSNTGELFF
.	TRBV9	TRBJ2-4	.	TGTGCCAGCAGCGTAGCGTTCCACGCGGACATTCAGTACTTC	CASSVAFHADIQYF
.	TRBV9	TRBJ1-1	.	TGTGCCAGCAGCCCCGTCCTGCGGCGAACTGAAGCTTTCTTT	CASSPVLRRTEAFF
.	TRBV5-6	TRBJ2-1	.	TGTGCCAGCAGCTTACTTTGGGGGGGGGCCGTCAATGAGCAGTTCTTC	CASSLLWGGAVNEQFF
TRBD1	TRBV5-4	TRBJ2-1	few	TGTGCCAGCACCAAAGACAGGGCCAATGAGCAGTTCTTC	CASTKDRANEQFF
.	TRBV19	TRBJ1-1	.	TGTGCCACCTCCCGGTGGGGGCTTGACACTGAAGCTTTCTTT	CATSRWGLDTEAFF
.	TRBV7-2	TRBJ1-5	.	TGTGCCAGCAGCTTAACAAGGGGGAGCAATCAGCCCCAGCATTTT	CASSLTRGSNQPQHF
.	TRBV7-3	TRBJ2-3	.	TGTGCCAGCAGCTTAGCTCGGGAGAGGATAGATACGCAGTATTTT	CASSLARERIDTQYF